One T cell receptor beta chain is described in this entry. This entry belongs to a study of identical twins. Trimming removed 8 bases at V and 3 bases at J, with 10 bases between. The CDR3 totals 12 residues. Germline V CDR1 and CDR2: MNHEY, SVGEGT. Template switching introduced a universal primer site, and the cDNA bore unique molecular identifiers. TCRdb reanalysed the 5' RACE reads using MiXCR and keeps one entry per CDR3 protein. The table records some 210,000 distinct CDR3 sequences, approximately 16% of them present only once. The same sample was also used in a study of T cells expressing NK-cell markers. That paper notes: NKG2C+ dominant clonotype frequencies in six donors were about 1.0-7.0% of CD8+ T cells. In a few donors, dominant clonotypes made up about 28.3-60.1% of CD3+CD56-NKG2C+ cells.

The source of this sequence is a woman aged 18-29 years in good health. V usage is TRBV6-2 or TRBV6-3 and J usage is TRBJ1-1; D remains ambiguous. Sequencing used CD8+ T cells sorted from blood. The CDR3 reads CASGIKYTEAFF. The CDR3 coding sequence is TGTGCCAGCGGGATAAAATACACTGAAGCTTTCTTT.